The rows below give T cell receptor beta chains drawn from one sample of a study of technical replicates of blood from a handful of donors. The assay was immunoSEQ multiplex PCR, and TCRdb's table has in-frame clones only and misses some. The data contain approximately 29,000 clones, roughly nine tenths of them singletons. Sequenced: PBMCs. The source is a human donor in good health. Some clones in this sample may be carry-over from other donors' samples. The CDR3 runs from the conserved cysteine through the conserved F or W. A D gene is named only where the DNA matches it firmly. Only some rows state a clone size, as once, few, many or a class for expanded clones.

clone size | D gene | J gene | V gene | CDR3 DNA | CDR3 protein
NA | TRBD1 | TRBJ2-1 | TRBV7-6 | TGTGCCAGCAGCAGACAGGGGGCGCAGGATGAGCAGTTCTTC | CASSRQGAQDEQFF
NA | NA | TRBJ1-5 | TRBV4-3 | TGCGCCAGCAGCCAAGATCGGGGAGAGGGTCAGCCCCAGCATTTT | CASSQDRGEGQPQHF
NA | NA | TRBJ1-3 | TRBV5-1 | TGCGCCAGCAGCTTGACTGACTCTGGAAACACCATATATTTT | CASSLTDSGNTIYF
NA | TRBD2 | TRBJ2-7 | TRBV20-1 | TGCCGGGTAGCGGGAGGTCGCGAGCAGTACTTC | CRVAGGREQYF
once | NA | TRBJ1-1 | TRBV6-1 | TGTGCCAGCGACGGGAGACGTCCCTTGAACACTGAAGCTTTCTTT | CASDGRRPLNTEAFF
once | TRBD1 | TRBJ2-5 | TRBV5-1 | TGCGCCAGCAGCTGGGGACAGGGAAGGGGGCTTGGAGAGACCCAGTACTTC | CASSWGQGRGLGETQYF
NA | TRBD1 | TRBJ2-7 | TRBV5-1 | TGCGCCAGCAGCCCCACCGGGACAGGAGGGGCCGAGCAGTACTTC | CASSPTGTGGAEQYF
NA | NA | TRBJ1-2 | TRBV7-2 | TGTGCCAGCAGCCCACGACAGAGAAACTATGGCTACACCTTC | CASSPRQRNYGYTF
once | NA | TRBJ1-1 | TRBV21-1 | TGTGCCAGCAGCACCGGACGGGGTGAAGCTTTCTTT | CASSTGRGEAFF
NA | TRBD1 | TRBJ1-5 | TRBV6-5 | TGTGCCAGCAGAGGGACAGGGGAGCAGCCCCAGCATTTT | CASRGTGEQPQHF
NA | NA | TRBJ1-4 | TRBV13 | TGTGCCAGCAGACCTGCGGGGGCTAATAATGAAAAACTGTTTTTT | CASRPAGANNEKLFF
NA | TRBD2 | TRBJ2-5 | TRBV2 | TGTGCCAGCAGAGACTCGCGGGGGGCCCAAGAGACCCAGTACTTC | CASRDSRGAQETQYF
NA | NA | TRBJ1-2 | TRBV5-5 | TGTGCCAGCAGCTTGGCTCCCACAGGGCAGGCTTCAAGGGATGGCTACACCTTC | CASSLAPTGQASRDGYTF
NA | NA | TRBJ2-2 | TRBV30 | TGTGCCTGGAGTAATGGACAGACCGGGGAGCTGTTTTTT | CAWSNGQTGELFF
once | TRBD2 | TRBJ2-7 | TRBV5-1 | TGCGCCAGCAGCTCTGGACTAGCGTACTACGAGCAGTACTTC | CASSSGLAYYEQYF
NA | NA | TRBJ1-3 | TRBV6-5 | TGTGCCAGCACCGCCACCAGATCTGGAAACACCATATATTTT | CASTATRSGNTIYF
NA | NA | TRBJ1-2 | TRBV11-2 | TGTGCCAGCATCAGACTAGACAGAGCTAACTATGGCTACACCTTC | CASIRLDRANYGYTF
NA | TRBD1 | TRBJ2-7 | TRBV2 | TGTGCCAGCCATACCGGGACAGCGTCCTACGAGCAGTACTTC | CASHTGTASYEQYF
NA | NA | TRBJ2-3 | TRBV5-6 | TGTGCCAGCCTGGACGGGACACTTAGCACAGATACGCAGTATTTT | CASLDGTLSTDTQYF
NA | NA | TRBJ2-1 | TRBV5-4 | TGTGCCAGCAGCCCAGGACAGCAAGATGAGCAGTTCTTC | CASSPGQQDEQFF
NA | NA | TRBJ1-4 | TRBV6-6 | TGTGCCAGCAGTTACGGTTCCAGGGGCGTTCATGAAAAACTGTTTTTT | CASSYGSRGVHEKLFF
NA | NA | TRBJ2-1 | TRBV10-3 | TGTGCCATCAGTGATCGGGGAGATTACAATGAGCAGTTCTTC | CAISDRGDYNEQFF
NA | NA | TRBJ1-2 | TRBV19 | TGTGCCAGTAGTATATCCGGGTACTATGGCTACACCTTC | CASSISGYYGYTF
NA | TRBD2 | TRBJ2-3 | TRBV5-1 | TGCGCCAGCAGCTTACGGGCTAGAGCGGGGGGTACAGATACGCAGTATTTT | CASSLRARAGGTDTQYF
NA | TRBD2 | TRBJ2-1 | TRBV6-4 | TGTGCCAGCAGTACTTCACCTAGCGGATACAATGAGCAGTTCTTC | CASSTSPSGYNEQFF
NA | TRBD1 | TRBJ2-2 | TRBV7-8 | TGTGCCAGCAGCCCCGGGACAGGCAACACCGGGGAGCTGTTTTTT | CASSPGTGNTGELFF
once | NA | TRBJ2-7 | TRBV5-4 | TGTGCCAGCAGCTTGGAACAGGGAATCGGCGAGCAGTACTTC | CASSLEQGIGEQYF
NA | NA | TRBJ2-7 | TRBV19 | TGTGCCAGTAGCCCGACTTACAGGGACACCTACGAGCAGTACTTC | CASSPTYRDTYEQYF
NA | TRBD1 | TRBJ2-7 | TRBV4-1 | TGCGCCAGCAGCCAACCGGGACAGGGTGTTTACGAGCAGTACTTC | CASSQPGQGVYEQYF
NA | NA | TRBJ2-5 | TRBV7-3 | TGTGCCAGCAGCCCCCAGGGGATAGAGACCCAGTACTTC | CASSPQGIETQYF
NA | NA | TRBJ2-3 | TRBV7-3 | TGTGCCAGCAGCAGGGCCACTAGGGATACGCAGTATTTT | CASSRATRDTQYF
NA | TRBD1 | TRBJ1-1 | TRBV2 | TGTGCCAGCAGTGAACAGGGGGCGCCGGATGAAGCTTTCTTT | CASSEQGAPDEAFF